These T cell receptor beta chains were read from a single sample in a study of cytomegalovirus exposure and HLA in healthy donors. Some clones are missing from TCRdb's copy, which holds only in-frame ones; the method was immunoSEQ multiplex PCR. The table lists roughly 100,000 clones, around 76% of them singletons. Sequenced sample: PBMCs. The receptors derive from a man aged 40-55 years in good health and CMV-seropositive. Each CDR3 is given with its conserved first and last residue. The D gene is left open where the match is weak. Clone size appears in some rows only: once, few, many, or a class for an expanded clone.

d_gene	v_gene	j_gene	abundance	CDR3aa	CDR3nt
NA	TRBV2	TRBJ1-5	few	CASSDWYSTDTQHF	TGTGCCAGCAGTGATTGGTATTCCACAGATACGCAGCATTTT
TRBD1	TRBV9	TRBJ2-2	NA	CASSVRQGAGGELFF	TGTGCCAGCAGCGTAAGACAGGGGGCAGGCGGGGAGCTGTTTTTT
NA	TRBV5-6	TRBJ1-5	NA	CASSLGSGYSNQPQHF	TGTGCCAGCAGCTTGGGGTCAGGGTATAGCAATCAGCCCCAGCATTTT
NA	TRBV21-1	TRBJ1-1	NA	CAITGTGTPMNTEAFF	TGTGCCATTACCGGGACAGGGACTCCCATGAACACTGAAGCTTTCTTT
NA	TRBV5-1	TRBJ2-3	NA	CASSGSGYSTDTQYF	TGCGCCAGCAGCGGATCGGGGTATAGCACAGATACGCAGTATTTT
NA	TRBV6-6	TRBJ1-1	NA	CASRPTGNTEAFF	TGTGCCAGCAGGCCAACGGGGAACACTGAAGCTTTCTTT
TRBD2	TRBV27	TRBJ2-3	NA	CASSFFLAGGPDTQYF	TGTGCCAGCAGTTTTTTTCTAGCGGGAGGTCCAGATACGCAGTATTTT
TRBD2	TRBV13	TRBJ2-1	NA	CASSPPQRTRTRNEQFF	TGTGCCAGCAGCCCTCCTCAGAGGACTAGAACTCGTAATGAGCAGTTCTTC
NA	TRBV9	TRBJ1-2	few	CASSPSGGRGYGYTF	TGTGCCAGCAGCCCTTCCGGGGGGAGAGGCTATGGCTACACCTTC
NA	TRBV19	TRBJ2-1	few	CASTTGTRGDEQFF	TGTGCCAGTACTACCGGGACAAGAGGCGATGAGCAGTTCTTC
NA	TRBV5-5	TRBJ2-3	NA	CASSLEQGPGADTQYF	TGTGCCAGCAGCTTGGAGCAGGGCCCAGGGGCAGATACGCAGTATTTT
NA	TRBV13	TRBJ2-2	NA	CASSIMRKSNTGELFF	TGTGCCAGCAGCATCATGCGGAAATCGAACACCGGGGAGCTGTTTTTT
TRBD1	TRBV5-1	TRBJ1-4	NA	CASSLEGQVNEKLFF	TGCGCCAGCAGCTTGGAAGGACAGGTTAATGAAAAACTGTTTTTT
TRBD2	TRBV7-7	TRBJ2-3	few	CASSSRLAGAGDTQYF	TGTGCTAGCAGCTCCCGACTAGCGGGAGCAGGAGATACGCAGTATTTT
NA	TRBV5-5	TRBJ1-2	NA	CASSSSDSPLISSYGYTF	TGTGCCAGCAGCTCCTCGGACAGCCCTCTCATAAGTTCCTATGGCTACACCTTC
TRBD1	TRBV5-8	TRBJ2-7	NA	CASSVPGQGVYEQYF	TGTGCCAGCAGCGTACCGGGACAGGGGGTCTACGAGCAGTACTTC
TRBD2	TRBV7-2	TRBJ2-1	NA	CASSLGGTRILREQFF	TGTGCCAGCAGCTTAGGCGGGACTAGGATCTTGCGCGAGCAGTTCTTC
NA	TRBV11-1	TRBJ1-3	NA	CASSLTESPLSIYF	TGTGCCAGCAGCTTAACGGAGAGCCCCCTATCCATATATTTT
TRBD2	TRBV6-5	TRBJ2-1	NA	CASRQTSNSYNEQFF	TGTGCCAGCAGGCAGACTAGCAACTCCTACAATGAGCAGTTCTTC
NA	TRBV19	TRBJ1-5	few	CASSIEDSNQPQHF	TGTGCCAGTAGTATTGAGGATAGCAATCAGCCCCAGCATTTT
NA	TRBV29-1	TRBJ1-4	once	CSVRLGEANEKLFF	TGCAGCGTCCGCCTAGGGGAAGCTAATGAAAAACTGTTTTTT
TRBD1	TRBV7-2	TRBJ1-1	NA	CASSSNRGPNTEAFF	TGTGCCAGCAGCTCTAACAGGGGGCCAAACACTGAAGCTTTCTTT
NA	TRBV28	TRBJ2-1	NA	CASSSRTSLSSYNEQFF	TGTGCCAGCAGTTCCCGGACATCCCTAAGCTCCTACAATGAGCAGTTCTTC
TRBD2	TRBV14	TRBJ2-5	NA	CASSLRPAGGQETQYF	TGTGCCAGCAGCCTCAGGCCGGCGGGGGGGCAAGAGACCCAGTACTTC
NA	TRBV11-2	TRBJ2-3	NA	CASSLNGQKTDTQYF	TGTGCCAGCAGCTTAAACGGACAGAAGACAGATACGCAGTATTTT
NA	TRBV27	TRBJ2-2	NA	CASQPRGFTGELFF	TGTGCCTCCCAACCCAGAGGGTTCACCGGGGAGCTGTTTTTT
NA	TRBV15	TRBJ1-5	NA	CATSREGGRGMKPQHF	TGTGCCACCAGCAGAGAAGGGGGGAGGGGGATGAAGCCCCAGCATTTT
TRBD2	TRBV14	TRBJ2-1	NA	CASSQDKASGISSYNEQFF	TGTGCCAGCAGCCAAGATAAAGCTAGCGGGATTAGCTCCTACAATGAGCAGTTCTTC
TRBD1	TRBV7-9	TRBJ2-7	NA	CAAGGPRQGAGEQYF	TGTGCCGCTGGGGGGCCGAGGCAGGGGGCGGGGGAGCAGTACTTC
NA	TRBV28	TRBJ2-7	NA	CASYGTTTEEQYF	TGTGCCAGTTACGGGACAACTACGGAAGAGCAGTACTTC
TRBD1	TRBV7-6	TRBJ1-2	few	CASSRQGAAYGYTF	TGTGCCAGCAGCCGACAGGGGGCTGCCTATGGCTACACCTTC
TRBD2	TRBV6-4	TRBJ2-1	NA	CASSDSSAGGGLNEQFF	TGTGCCAGCAGTGACTCATCGGCGGGGGGAGGGTTGAATGAGCAGTTCTTC
NA	TRBV7-8	TRBJ2-7	once	CASSLASLDTEQYF	TGTGCCAGCAGCTTAGCGTCGCTGGACACCGAGCAGTACTTC
NA	TRBV28	TRBJ2-1	NA	CASSFAGIRNNEQFF	TGTGCCAGCAGTTTCGCGGGGATCCGAAACAATGAGCAGTTCTTC
NA	TRBV18	TRBJ2-7	NA	CASSPTGHEQYF	TGTGCCAGCTCACCAACAGGGCACGAGCAGTACTTC
NA	TRBV28	TRBJ2-3	NA	CASSSRLTGRRTDTQYF	TGTGCCAGCAGTTCGCGACTTACAGGGCGAAGAACAGATACGCAGTATTTT
NA	TRBV9	TRBJ2-7	NA	CASSVDIGYEQYF	TGTGCCAGCAGCGTAGATATCGGTTACGAGCAGTACTTC
TRBD1	TRBV5-1	TRBJ1-6	few	CARSSWTGRPNSPLHF	TGCGCCAGGAGCTCATGGACAGGCCGTCCTAATTCACCCCTCCACTTT
NA	TRBV5-4	TRBJ1-3	NA	CASSLGGLSSGNTIYF	TGTGCCAGCAGCTTGGGAGGGTTGAGCTCTGGAAACACCATATATTTT
TRBD2	TRBV29-1	TRBJ2-3	once	CSVQGQAGGSADTQYF	TGCAGCGTCCAAGGGCAGGCGGGGGGTTCAGCAGATACGCAGTATTTT
TRBD2	TRBV5-8	TRBJ2-5	NA	CASSLLAGATEETQYF	TGTGCCAGCAGCTTGTTAGCGGGGGCTACGGAAGAGACCCAGTACTTC
TRBD1	TRBV4-1	TRBJ1-6	NA	CASSQEGGDRVYNSPLHF	TGCGCCAGCAGCCAAGAAGGAGGGGACAGGGTTTATAATTCACCCCTCCACTTT
NA	TRBV18	TRBJ2-1	NA	CASSLTGEAYNEQFF	TGTGCCAGCTCATTAACAGGGGAGGCGTACAATGAGCAGTTCTTC
NA	TRBV6-1	TRBJ1-2	NA	CASSEAGGTAYYGYTF	TGTGCCAGCAGTGAAGCAGGGGGAACAGCCTACTATGGCTACACCTTC
TRBD2	TRBV15	TRBJ2-5	NA	CATSRGGTSGGEQETQYF	TGTGCCACCAGCAGAGGTGGGACTAGCGGGGGGGAACAAGAGACCCAGTACTTC